One and the same sample provided the 12 T cell receptor beta chains below, sequenced in a study of T cells after yellow fever vaccination. MiXCR, run by TCRdb on the 5' RACE reads, gives a single entry per CDR3 protein. The sample holds 150,000 to 200,000 distinct CDR3 sequences, 6.2% seen once. The sequences come from CD4+ T cells sorted from PBMCs, collected on the day of the first yellow fever vaccination. The receptors originated from a man younger than 30 who received the YFV17D yellow fever vaccine.

This rearrangement joins TRBV12-3 or TRBV12-4 to TRBJ1-5, with D tentatively TRBD1 (5 bases). With 5 bases removed from V and 0 bases from J, the gap between germline ends came to 11 bases. The CDR3 has 15 amino acids. The CDR3 loop is CASSGDRSSNQPQHF. Here the CDR3 DNA reads TGTGCCAGCAGTGGGGACCGCAGTAGCAATCAGCCCCAGCATTTT.

Ten or more counts support this clonotype. The chain has TRBV5-1 and TRBJ2-5; D gene ambiguous. CDR1 is SGHRS and CDR2 is YFSETQ in the germline V gene. The CDR3 spans 12 residues. Trimming stripped 2 bases from V and 5 bases from J, with 7 bases between. CDR3 sequence reads: CASSFSKETQYF. For the CDR3, the DNA is TGCGCCAGCAGCTTCTCGAAGGAGACCCAGTACTTC.

This clonotype was observed at least ten times. CDR3: CASSLFDPNTEAFF. CDR3 bases: TGCGCCAGCAGCTTGTTCGACCCGAACACTGAAGCTTTCTTT. J is TRBJ1-1 and V is TRBV5-1; D gene unclear. With 1 base removed from V and 1 base from J, the gap between germline ends came to 8 bases. Per germline, CDR1 SGHRS and CDR2 YFSETQ. There are 14 residues in the CDR3.

This clonotype appeared many times. Mismatch with germline at one junction end may stem from a read error. The V gene is TRBV2, the J gene TRBJ2-1, with TRBD2 identical over 13 bases. Per the germline V gene, CDR1 is SNHLY and CDR2 is FYNNEI. The CDR3 contains 13 residues. The CDR3 sequence is CASSTSGGVAGVF. CDR3 coding DNA: TGTGCCAGCAGTACTAGCGGGGGGGTTGCGGGGGTCTTC. The complete variable domain, with remaining parts taken from reference TRBV2 and TRBJ2-1, reads EPEVTQTPSHQVTQMGQEVILRCVPISNHLYFYWYRQILGQKVEFLVSFYNNEISEKSEIFDDQFSVERPDGSNFTLKIRSTKLEDSAMYFCASSTSGGVAGVFGPGTRLTVL.

This chain links TRBV20-1 with TRBJ1-5, with 9 nucleotides matching TRBD1. This CDR3 comprises 14 residues. CDR1 and CDR2 (germline): DFQATT, SNEGSKA (reference sequence). After removal of 6 bases from V and 5 bases from J, the junction contained 8 bases not matched to a gene. CDR3 DNA: TGCAGTGCCGAGCCGGGACAGGGATATCAGCCCCAGCATTTT. The encoded protein is CSAEPGQGYQPQHF.

The gene calls are TRBV18 and TRBJ2-1; TRBD2 matches at 10 bases. The CDR3 totals 16 residues. The germline gives CDR1 KGHSH, CDR2 LQKENI. J gave up 2 bases and V 0 bases, and 1 base lay outside the gene matches. For the CDR3, the DNA is TGTGCCAGCTCACCACCTAGCGGGGGGACCTACAATGAGCAGTTCTTC. Its protein is CASSPPSGGTYNEQFF.

This clonotype was seen more than once but under ten times. The V and J genes are TRBV4-1 and TRBJ1-1, with TRBD1 matching over 7 bases. This CDR3 comprises 16 residues. The junction had 10 bases not matched to a gene; V was cut back by 1 base and J by 5 bases. Germline V gene data show CDR1 as MGHRA and CDR2 as YSYEKL. CDR3 region: CASSQGEARGRTEAFF. The CDR3 DNA reads TGCGCCAGCAGCCAAGGAGAAGCTAGGGGGCGGACTGAAGCTTTCTTT.

The sample holds many counts of this clonotype. The chain uses TRBV5-1 and TRBJ2-7, with D possibly TRBD2 on 6 matching bases. CDR3 size: 14 residues. V was pared by 4 bases and J by 6 bases, with 17 bases between. Germline CDR1 and CDR2: SGHRS and YFSETQ. Here the CDR3 DNA reads TGCGCCAGCAGCATTGACAGCTCCGGGGGCGAGCAGTACTTC. It translates to CASSIDSSGGEQYF.

Notes on this clonotype: A much larger clonotype is one base distant, so this may be a read error. The chain recombines TRBV20-1 with TRBJ1-1; possibly TRBD1 for D (5 bases). This CDR3 has 14 amino acids. CDR1 is DFQATT and CDR2 is SNEGSKA in the germline V gene (reference sequence). DNA for the CDR3: TGCAGTGCTAGAGGACAGAACGTGAAGACTGAAGCTTTCTTT. Protein product: CSARGQNVKTEAFF.

The chain links TRBV20-1 to TRBJ2-3; TRBD1 matches 12 bases. CDR1 and CDR2 (germline): DFQATT, SNEGSKA (reference sequence). With 5 bases clipped from V and 0 bases from J, the junction kept 3 bases outside the gene matches. The CDR3 sequence is 15 residues long. CDR3 protein: CSARDRGRSTDTQYF. CDR3 DNA sequence: TGCAGTGCTCGGGACAGGGGGCGAAGCACAGATACGCAGTATTTT.

This clonotype was counted at least ten times. J is TRBJ2-7 and V is TRBV6-5, with D perhaps assigned TRBD1 or TRBD2 (5 bases each). Trimming took off 2 bases at V and 4 bases at J, with 12 bases between the two ends. The CDR3 runs 14 residues. Germline-derived CDR1 and CDR2 are MNHEY and SVGAGI. CDR3 residues: CASSYRGKGYEQYV. DNA for the CDR3: TGTGCCAGCAGTTACCGGGGCAAGGGGTACGAGCAGTACGTC.

The chain links TRBV4-3 to TRBJ1-1; D is undetermined. The germline gives CDR1 LGHNA, CDR2 YSLEER. The CDR3 has 14 amino acids. V was trimmed by 0 bases and J by 5 bases, leaving 10 bases between them. The CDR3: CASSQDQRATEAFF. CDR3 bases: TGCGCCAGCAGCCAAGATCAAAGGGCAACTGAAGCTTTCTTT.